One sample yielded the 27 T cell receptor beta chains listed below, sequenced in a study of blood T cell repertoires in COVID-19. The assay was immunoSEQ multiplex PCR, and TCRdb's table has in-frame clones only and misses some. The sample gives roughly 35,000 clones, over 75% of which show up once; over 25% is in the top ten. Sequenced sample: peripheral blood. The receptors come from an elderly man with active or convalescent COVID-19.

This clone was recorded a few times. This rearrangement joins TRBV6-2 or TRBV6-3 to TRBJ1-5, with 9 nucleotides matching TRBD1. Losses at the gene ends were 6 bases for V and 1 base for J; bases not matched to a gene: 10. Germline lookup yields CDR1 MNHEY and CDR2 SVGEGT. The CDR3 extends over 17 amino acids. DNA of the CDR3: TGTGCCAGCAGCACCCGGACAGGGGTTTCGAGCAATCAGCCCCAGCATTTT. Amino acid sequence: CASSTRTGVSSNQPQHF.

The chain links TRBV19 to TRBJ2-3, with 8 bases fitting TRBD1. The V segment lost 6 bases and the J segment 6 bases; nucleotides outside the gene matches: 17. The CDR3 covers 17 residues. Germline CDR1 LNHDA, CDR2 SQIVND (reference sequence). The CDR3 nucleotides are TGTGCCAGTAGAACTTACACGGGACAGGAGGGTCCGGATACGCAGTATTTT. It specifies CASRTYTGQEGPDTQYF.

As for this clone: Other DNA sequences in the same sample also yield this CDR3. The V gene is TRBV7-2, the J gene TRBJ2-2; D is possibly TRBD2 (5 bases). This CDR3 is built from 16 residues. Trimming removed 1 base from V and 2 bases from J, with 11 bases in between. Per germline, CDR1 SGHTA and CDR2 FQGNSA. The CDR3 protein is CASSLGAGLNTGELFF. The DNA for the CDR3 is TGTGCCAGCAGCTTAGGGGCGGGTCTTAACACCGGGGAGCTGTTTTTT.

The V call is TRBV11-3, the J call TRBJ2-3, with D possibly TRBD2 on 6 matching bases. The CDR3 is 14 residues long. Germline values: CDR1 SGHNT, CDR2 YENEEA. The germline V and J ends were trimmed by 1 base and 5 bases, with 10 bases remaining between them. The CDR3 DNA reads as TGTGCCAGCAGCTTAGGGAGGGGCCAAGATACGCAGTATTTT. This gives the protein CASSLGRGQDTQYF.

The chain has TRBV6-2 or TRBV6-3 and TRBJ2-7, with D possibly TRBD1 on 7 matching bases. Germline V CDR1 and CDR2: MNHEY, SVGEGT. Trimming removed 5 bases from V and 3 bases from J, with 14 bases in between. This CDR3 spans 14 amino acids. CDR3 protein: CASSTPQGGYEQYF. DNA of the CDR3: TGTGCCAGCAGTACCCCCCAGGGGGGCTACGAGCAGTACTTC.

The chain uses TRBV9 and TRBJ2-1; TRBD2 aligns across 8 bases. Germline V gene sequence: CDR1 SGDLS, CDR2 YYNGEE. The CDR3 length is 16 residues. V shed 4 bases and J 0 bases; nucleotides not matched to a gene: 6. The CDR3 coding sequence is TGTGCCAGCAGCCCCATAGCGGGGAGCTCCTACAATGAGCAGTTCTTC. Amino acids: CASSPIAGSSYNEQFF.

The V and J genes are TRBV5-1 and TRBJ2-5, with 8 bases matching TRBD2. After removal of 0 bases from V and 5 bases from J, the junction contained 6 bases not matched to a gene. CDR3 length equals 15 residues. Germline loops: CDR1 SGHRS, CDR2 YFSETQ. In DNA, the CDR3 is TGCGCCAGCAGCTTGGGTACTAGCGGTCTGGAGACCCAGTACTTC. This encodes CASSLGTSGLETQYF.

The V and J genes are TRBV14 and TRBJ2-2; D is unclear. The germline gives CDR1 SGHDN, CDR2 FVKESK. Between the trimmed V and J ends, which lost 1 base and 9 bases, there was a span of 12 bases. The CDR3 length is 14 residues. This CDR3 is CASSQGEVGRELFF. The CDR3 coding sequence is TGTGCCAGCAGCCAAGGAGAAGTTGGTAGGGAGCTGTTTTTT.

This chain uses TRBV5-6 with TRBJ2-3; 14 bases are shared with TRBD2. Germline values: CDR1 SGHDT, CDR2 YYEEEE. Trimming removed 2 bases from V and 1 base from J; junction bases left unmatched: 6. The CDR3 extends over 18 amino acids. Here the CDR3 reads CASSFPGTSGSGTDTQYF. The CDR3 DNA sequence: TGTGCCAGCAGCTTCCCCGGGACTAGCGGGAGTGGCACAGATACGCAGTATTTT.

The rearrangement links TRBV7-9 to TRBJ1-1; D is possibly TRBD1 (6 bases). CDR3 length: 14 amino acids. The germline V and J ends were trimmed by 3 bases and 5 bases, with 13 bases remaining between them. Germline V gives CDR1 SEHNR, CDR2 FQNEAQ (reference sequence). In DNA form, the CDR3 reads TGTGCCAGCAGCTTTACAGGGATGGGGACTGAAGCTTTCTTT. Translating gives CASSFTGMGTEAFF.

The J gene is TRBJ1-5, the V gene TRBV24-1, with 11 bases that match TRBD1. V lost 5 bases, J lost 4 bases, and 6 bases stayed unmatched. Germline CDR1 is KGHDR and CDR2 is SFDVKD. CDR3 length: 16 amino acids. CDR3 DNA: TGTGCCACCAGTGTCTTCGGGACAGGGGGGAATCAGCCCCAGCATTTT. This codes for CATSVFGTGGNQPQHF.

The V gene is TRBV6-5, the J gene TRBJ1-2; 8 bases are a match to TRBD1. The trim removed 7 bases at V and 3 bases at J, leaving 10 bases unmatched. Germline CDR1 and CDR2: MNHEY and SVGAGI. CDR3 size: 15 residues. The CDR3 region is CASTKSDRVDYGYTF. In DNA, the CDR3 is TGTGCCAGCACCAAGTCGGACAGGGTCGACTATGGCTACACCTTC.

This chain uses TRBV3-1 (or the pseudogene TRBV3-2) with TRBJ2-2, with 11 bases fitting TRBD2. This CDR3 region has 22 residues. V was pared by 4 bases and J by 3 bases, with 22 bases of the junction left unmatched. CDR1 is LGHDT and CDR2 is YNNKEL in the germline V gene (reference sequence). The CDR3 reads CASSPSTSGMMHRESYTGELFF. The CDR3 DNA is TGTGCCAGCAGCCCTTCGACTAGCGGGATGATGCATAGAGAATCCTACACCGGGGAGCTGTTTTTT.

The rearrangement links TRBV7-3 to TRBJ2-3; the match to TRBD2 covers 10 bases. The CDR3 totals 15 residues. Germline lookup yields CDR1 SGHTA and CDR2 FQGTGA. The ends lost 3 bases at V and 4 bases at J; junction bases unmatched: 4. The DNA of the CDR3 is TGTGCCAGCAGCTTCGCTAGCGGGGGTGCAGATACGCAGTATTTT. Translated, it gives CASSFASGGADTQYF.

This chain uses TRBV28 with TRBJ1-1; possible D gene TRBD1, 6 bases. The CDR3 contains 15 residues. CDR1 is MDHEN, CDR2 SYDVKM, per germline. V was cut by 2 bases and J by 3 bases, with 13 bases left in between. The CDR3 sequence: CASSLVVGGDTEAFF. The CDR3 DNA reads as TGTGCCAGCAGTTTAGTAGTAGGGGGTGACACTGAAGCTTTCTTT.

V usage is TRBV13 and J usage is TRBJ2-3, with TRBD2 matching 9 bases. Germline values: CDR1 PRHDT, CDR2 FYEKMQ (reference sequence). The CDR3 runs to 17 residues. With V trimmed by 6 bases and J by 3 bases, 13 bases remained unmatched. CDR3 sequence: CASSLYRGGGATDTQYF. CDR3 nucleotide sequence: TGTGCCAGCAGTCTTTATCGCGGGGGGGGCGCGACAGATACGCAGTATTTT.

This clone was counted between two and nine times. The chain has TRBV6-1 and TRBJ1-5; 7 positions agree with TRBD1. The CDR3 extends over 12 amino acids. Germline CDR1 reads MNHNS; CDR2 reads SASEGT. V dropped 3 bases and J dropped 11; count of bases not matched to a gene: 4. CDR3 residues: CASSDRDRAQHF. CDR3 coding DNA: TGTGCCAGCAGTGACCGGGACAGAGCCCAGCATTTT.

V and J are TRBV7-2 and TRBJ2-3; TRBD1 is a possible D gene (6 bases). Per germline, CDR1 SGHTA and CDR2 FQGNSA. V dropped 4 bases and J dropped 5 bases, with 25 bases sitting between them. CDR3 size: 18 residues. The CDR3 sequence: CASSSPSGVRTAQDTQYF. The DNA for the CDR3 is TGTGCCAGCAGCTCCCCTTCAGGGGTGAGGACCGCCCAAGATACGCAGTATTTT.

This clone was picked up one time. The chain has TRBV19 and TRBJ2-2, with 10 bases that match TRBD1. This CDR3 contains 16 residues. The germline V gene encodes CDR1 LNHDA and CDR2 SQIVND (reference sequence). The V gene end was trimmed by 4 bases and the J gene end by 4 bases; junction bases not matched to a gene: 6. This CDR3 reads CASSNRQGAATGELFF. Here the CDR3 DNA reads TGTGCCAGTAGTAACAGACAGGGGGCAGCCACCGGGGAGCTGTTTTTT. The full variable domain, completed using reference TRBV19 and TRBJ2-2, is DGGITQSPKYLFRKEGQNVTLSCEQNLNHDAMYWYRQDPGQGLRLIYYSQIVNDFQKGDIAEGYSVSREKKESFPLTVTSAQKNPTAFYLCASSNRQGAATGELFFGEGSRLTVL.

This rearrangement joins TRBV6-5 to TRBJ1-3; no firm D call. The germline gives CDR1 MNHEY, CDR2 SVGAGI. Trimming pared 6 bases from V and 1 base from J, leaving 4 bases between. This CDR3 has 12 residues. DNA of the CDR3: TGTGCCAGCAGGGAGTCTGGAAACACCATATATTTT. Its translation: CASRESGNTIYF.

This sequence joins TRBV6-2 or TRBV6-3 and TRBJ2-7; weak D call: TRBD1 (5 bases). CDR1 and CDR2 from the germline V gene are MNHEY and SVGEGT. The V end was cut by 5 bases, the J end by 5 bases, with 13 bases between. There are 13 residues in the CDR3. The CDR3 here is CASSRSQGNEQYF. CDR3 sequence (DNA): TGTGCCAGCAGTCGTTCTCAGGGAAACGAGCAGTACTTC.

The chain couples TRBV10-3 to TRBJ1-2, with D unresolved. V was clipped by 3 bases and J by 8 bases, with 22 bases between them. Looked up from germline, CDR1 is ENHRY and CDR2 is SYGVKD. There are 16 residues in the CDR3. CDR3 in amino acids: CAISDPGKGSSWGYTF. CDR3 DNA sequence: TGTGCCATCAGTGACCCGGGCAAAGGGAGTTCGTGGGGCTACACCTTC.

The CDR3 spells CASGNTNTEAFF. CDR3 nucleotide sequence: TGCGCCAGCGGCAACACGAACACTGAAGCTTTCTTT. J is TRBJ1-1 and V is TRBV5-1; D is undetermined. The CDR3 has 12 amino acids. Per the germline V gene, CDR1 is SGHRS and CDR2 is YFSETQ. Trimming took 7 bases from V and 1 from J, leaving 8 bases between them.

The rearrangement joins TRBV11-3 to TRBJ2-1; D call uncertain. Germline CDR1 reads SGHNT; CDR2 reads YENEEA. Trimming took off 4 bases at V and 4 bases at J, with 11 bases between the two ends. The CDR3 is made up of 14 amino acids. In DNA, the CDR3 is TGTGCCAGCAGCTCGGTAGTAGTGTACAATGAGCAGTTCTTC. Its protein product is CASSSVVVYNEQFF.

The V and J genes are TRBV7-2 and TRBJ2-1; no definite D call. V lost 2 bases and J lost 7, with 3 bases in between. The length of the CDR3 is 11 residues. Germline V lookup: CDR1 SGHTA, CDR2 FQGNSA. The CDR3 DNA sequence: TGTGCCAGCAGCTTACTTAATGAGCAGTTCTTC. Protein product: CASSLLNEQFF.

The chain joins TRBV7-2 to TRBJ2-1; a possible D gene is TRBD2 (5 bases). Deletions cut 5 bases from V and 0 bases from J, with 20 bases between. From germline, CDR1 is SGHTA and CDR2 FQGNSA. This CDR3 is 18 amino acids long. The CDR3 DNA reads TGTGCCAGCAGCGCAGTTGGTGGAGCGGCGAGCTCCTACAATGAGCAGTTCTTC. Its translation: CASSAVGGAASSYNEQFF.

This chain uses TRBV2 with TRBJ2-2; weak D call: TRBD2 (5 bases). Germline V gene lookup returns CDR1 SNHLY and CDR2 FYNNEI. V dropped 6 bases and J dropped 4 bases, with 12 bases sitting between them. The CDR3 is made up of 14 amino acids. CDR3 bases: TGTGCCAGCAGGCCTGTTCGGGGCACCGGGGAGCTGTTTTTT. Encoded protein: CASRPVRGTGELFF.